This TCR beta chain stems from a study of T cell repertoires in cytomegalovirus infection (dated by TCRdb to the late 2010s). Regarding the study in general: The peptide stimulations were aimed at well-studied HLA-B-restricted epitopes as well as recently identified HLA-C-restricted CMV epitopes, whose presentation resists viral immunomodulation. The HLA type of each donor mattered for the analysis, because public TCR beta signatures pointed to carriage of CMV infection along with the matching HLA type. What the research found in general, with its limitations: The ex vivo response was dominated by HLA-C-restricted CMV-specific TCR beta clonotypes, which also provided the single most frequent clonotype in two of eight donors. In both this cohort and an independent 352-donor cohort, the cumulative frequency of public TCR beta family members distinguished carriers of CMV infection plus the relevant HLA type.

The intended sense of this specimen's treatment or condition label: in vitro stimulation with specific CMV peptide epitopes to enrich CMV-specific T cells. TCRdb shows the sequencer as Illumina HiSeq 1500. The public reads were reprocessed in TCRdb via fastp at Q25 and MiXCR, keeping in-frame beta chains. One record per CDR3 amino acid sequence lists the most common genes and DNA. For this sample there are about 770,000 distinct CDR3 sequences; about 29% appear just once. Of the sample, around 13% is held by the ten largest clones. This clonotype occurred a few times. Its specific antigen is unknown. No base quality values were provided; no much bigger clone lies one nucleotide off. The germline V and J ends show losses of 4 bases and 6 bases respectively, and no gene match explains 3 bases of the junction. CDR1 and CDR2, per the germline V gene (reference sequence), are SEHNR and FQNEAQ. From its cysteine to its phenylalanine, the CDR3 spans 13 amino acids. The DNA shown is the 39-base CDR3, in frame from base 1.

The origin of this receptor is a human donor in good health (CMV status not recorded). Some clones in this sample may be carry-over from other donors' samples. Rearrangement joined TRBV7-9 to TRBJ2-1; the junction holds 7 bases that match TRBD2. Sequences were derived from cultured CD8+ T cells from PBMCs, sampled from culture after CMV antigen stimulation. The CDR3 reads CASSSGGTNEQFF. The bases read TGTGCCAGCAGCTCCGGGGGGACCAATGAGCAGTTCTTC.